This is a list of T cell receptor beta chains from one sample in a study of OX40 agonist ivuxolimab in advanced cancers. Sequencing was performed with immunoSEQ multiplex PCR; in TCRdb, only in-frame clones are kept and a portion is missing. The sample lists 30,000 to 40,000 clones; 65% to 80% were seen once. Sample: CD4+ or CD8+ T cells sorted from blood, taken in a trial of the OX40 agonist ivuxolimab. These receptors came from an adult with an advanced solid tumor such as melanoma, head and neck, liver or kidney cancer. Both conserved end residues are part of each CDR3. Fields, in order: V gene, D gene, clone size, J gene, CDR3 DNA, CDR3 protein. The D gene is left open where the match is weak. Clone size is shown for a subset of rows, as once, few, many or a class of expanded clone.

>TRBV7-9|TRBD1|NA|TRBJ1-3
TGTGCCAGCGTTAAGGATAGACAGGGCTCGAGTGGAAACACCATATATTTT
CASVKDRQGSSGNTIYF
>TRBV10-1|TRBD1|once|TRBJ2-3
TGCGCCAGCGGCGGACAGGGGGGCACAGATACGCAGTATTTT
CASGGQGGTDTQYF
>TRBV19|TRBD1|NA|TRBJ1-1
TGTGCCAGTAGTCCAGACAGGGGGAACACTGAAGCTTTCTTT
CASSPDRGNTEAFF
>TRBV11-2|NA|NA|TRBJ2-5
TGTGCCAGCAGCCCAGGACCCGGTCGACCGAGGGGGGAGACCCAGTACTTC
CASSPGPGRPRGETQYF
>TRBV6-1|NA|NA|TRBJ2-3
TGTGCCAGCAGTGACGTCGGTAGGATTCATACGCAGTATTTT
CASSDVGRIHTQYF
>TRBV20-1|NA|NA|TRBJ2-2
TGCAGTGCCTCCACACCCGGGGAGCTGTTTTTT
CSASTPGELFF
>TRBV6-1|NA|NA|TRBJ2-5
TGTGCCAGCAGTAACCGTCCCGGAGAGACCCAGTACTTC
CASSNRPGETQYF
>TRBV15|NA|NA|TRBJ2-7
TGTGCCACCAGCTATCCGACGGGGACTCGGGAGCAGTACTTC
CATSYPTGTREQYF
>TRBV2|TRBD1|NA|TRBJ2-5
TGTGCCAGCAGTGAACAGGGGGCTAGAGAGACCCAGTACTTC
CASSEQGARETQYF
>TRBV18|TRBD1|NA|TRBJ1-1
TGTGCCAGCTCACCGAGACAGGGAGGGACGAACACTGAAGCTTTCTTT
CASSPRQGGTNTEAFF
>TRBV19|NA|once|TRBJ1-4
TGTGCCAGAGGGAAATGGGCCTATGCAACTAATGAAAAACTGTTTTTT
CARGKWAYATNEKLFF
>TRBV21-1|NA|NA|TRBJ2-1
TGTGCCAGCAGCTCAAATTTGGCGGGGGCTGGGGATGAGCAGTTCTTC
CASSSNLAGAGDEQFF
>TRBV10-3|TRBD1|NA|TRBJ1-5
TGTGCCATCAGTGATTCCGACAGGGGGGATAATCAGCCCCAGCATTTT
CAISDSDRGDNQPQHF
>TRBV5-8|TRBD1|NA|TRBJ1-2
TGTGCCAGCAGCCTGACAGGGGGTCCATATGGCTACACCTTC
CASSLTGGPYGYTF
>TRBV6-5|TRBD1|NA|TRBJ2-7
TGTGCCAGCGGGACAGGGGCCTACGAGCAGTACTTC
CASGTGAYEQYF
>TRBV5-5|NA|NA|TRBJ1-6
TGTGCCAGCAGCTTCGGCTGGGGGGGGGCGAGGTATAATTCACCCCTCCACTTT
CASSFGWGGARYNSPLHF
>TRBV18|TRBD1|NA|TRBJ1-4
TGTGCCAGCTCACCATTTCGGCAGGGGGCGAATGATGAAAAACTGTTTTTT
CASSPFRQGANDEKLFF
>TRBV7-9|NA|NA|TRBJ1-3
TGTGCCAGCAGCTCCAAACAAAGACTTGATCCTGGAAACACCATATATTTT
CASSSKQRLDPGNTIYF
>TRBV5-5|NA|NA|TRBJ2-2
TGTGCCAGCAGCTTCTCTGTCAGGGCGAACACCGGGGAGCTGTTTTTT
CASSFSVRANTGELFF
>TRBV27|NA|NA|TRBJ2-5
TGTGCCAGCAGTTTCTCTAGGGAAGAGACCCAGTACTTC
CASSFSREETQYF
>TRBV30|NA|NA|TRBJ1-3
TGTGCCTGGAGTGTAATGTCAGGGGCTGGAAACACCATATATTTT
CAWSVMSGAGNTIYF
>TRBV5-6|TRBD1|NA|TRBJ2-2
TGTGCCAGCAGGAATTACAGGGGGCGCATTACCGGGGAGCTGTTTTTT
CASRNYRGRITGELFF
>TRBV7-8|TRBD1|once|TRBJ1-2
TGTGCCAGCAGCCCCGACAGGGAGACCCTGGACTACACCTTC
CASSPDRETLDYTF
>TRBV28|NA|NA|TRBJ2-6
TGTGCCAGCAATCTTAACTCTGGGGCCAACGTCCTGACTTTC
CASNLNSGANVLTF